A selection of T cell receptor beta chains follows, all from one sample in a study of beta chain features in type 1 diabetes. The repertoire was sequenced with immunoSEQ multiplex PCR; TCRdb's copy has only in-frame clones and lacks some. Of 250,000 or so clones listed, 55% to 70% are singletons. The sequencing input was naive CD4+ T cells from blood. Receptor source: a man under 40 in good health. The CDR3 runs from the conserved cysteine through the conserved F or W. A D gene is named only where the DNA matches it firmly. Size is stated for part of the rows, as once, few or many counts, or as a class when the clone is expanded.

clone size: few; J gene: TRBJ2-6; CDR3 length: 16; V gene: TRBV30; D gene: TRBD1; CDR3 DNA: TGTGCCTGGCGGGACAGGGGACTCTCTGGGGCCAACGTCCTGACTTTC; CDR3 protein: CAWRDRGLSGANVLTF
clone size: -; J gene: TRBJ2-6; CDR3 length: 13; V gene: TRBV6-5; D gene: -; CDR3 DNA: TGTGCCAGCAGTTACCCCCCGTTCGACGTCCTGACTTTC; CDR3 protein: CASSYPPFDVLTF
clone size: -; J gene: TRBJ2-1; CDR3 length: 13; V gene: TRBV29-1; D gene: -; CDR3 DNA: TGCAGCGTTGTCTCGCGGACCTACAATGAGCAGTTCTTC; CDR3 protein: CSVVSRTYNEQFF
clone size: -; J gene: TRBJ1-1; CDR3 length: 14; V gene: TRBV6-5; D gene: TRBD1; CDR3 DNA: TGTGCCAGCAGTTACGGGGACAGAAACACTGAAGCTTTCTTT; CDR3 protein: CASSYGDRNTEAFF
clone size: -; J gene: TRBJ2-2; CDR3 length: 14; V gene: TRBV30; D gene: -; CDR3 DNA: TGTGCCTGGAGTCCTTTGCAGGGCGCCGGGGAGCTGTTTTTT; CDR3 protein: CAWSPLQGAGELFF
clone size: -; J gene: TRBJ1-2; CDR3 length: 12; V gene: TRBV2; D gene: -; CDR3 DNA: TGTGCCAGCACTTTAGGAGGCTATGGCTACACCTTC; CDR3 protein: CASTLGGYGYTF
clone size: -; J gene: TRBJ2-3; CDR3 length: 12; V gene: TRBV30; D gene: -; CDR3 DNA: TGTGCCTGGAGGTTGGGACTGGAATCGCAGTATTTT; CDR3 protein: CAWRLGLESQYF
clone size: few; J gene: TRBJ2-4; CDR3 length: 13; V gene: TRBV7-2; D gene: -; CDR3 DNA: TGTGCCAGCAGCTCGACAAACGGGAACATTCAGTACTTC; CDR3 protein: CASSSTNGNIQYF
clone size: -; J gene: TRBJ2-5; CDR3 length: 15; V gene: TRBV18; D gene: -; CDR3 DNA: TGTGCCAGCTCACCACCCGGAGGTTCTCAAGAGACCCAGTACTTC; CDR3 protein: CASSPPGGSQETQYF
clone size: -; J gene: TRBJ2-7; CDR3 length: 13; V gene: TRBV18; D gene: -; CDR3 DNA: TGTGCCAGCTCACCAGATGGGATTTTCGAGCAGTACTTC; CDR3 protein: CASSPDGIFEQYF
clone size: once; J gene: TRBJ2-1; CDR3 length: 12; V gene: TRBV29-1; D gene: TRBD1; CDR3 DNA: TGCAGCGCTGACAGGGGGCAGGATGAGCAGTTCTTC; CDR3 protein: CSADRGQDEQFF
clone size: few; J gene: TRBJ1-2; CDR3 length: 13; V gene: TRBV30; D gene: TRBD1; CDR3 DNA: TGTGCCTGGAAGGCAGGGGGTACCTATGGCTACACCTTC; CDR3 protein: CAWKAGGTYGYTF
clone size: -; J gene: TRBJ2-6; CDR3 length: 13; V gene: TRBV12-5; D gene: -; CDR3 DNA: TGTGCCTCTACAGCCTCTGGGGCCAACGTCCTGACTTTC; CDR3 protein: CASTASGANVLTF
clone size: few; J gene: TRBJ2-5; CDR3 length: 13; V gene: TRBV30; D gene: -; CDR3 DNA: TGTGCCTGGAGTGGGAGGCGGCAAGAGACCCAGTACTTC; CDR3 protein: CAWSGRRQETQYF
clone size: few; J gene: TRBJ2-5; CDR3 length: 14; V gene: TRBV9; D gene: TRBD1; CDR3 DNA: TGTGCCAGCAGCCCCGGGACAGGGGGCGAGACCCAGTACTTC; CDR3 protein: CASSPGTGGETQYF
clone size: few; J gene: TRBJ2-6; CDR3 length: 14; V gene: TRBV30; D gene: -; CDR3 DNA: TGTGCCTGGAGTCCCGGGGCTGGGGCCAACGTCCTGACTTTC; CDR3 protein: CAWSPGAGANVLTF
clone size: -; J gene: TRBJ1-1; CDR3 length: 14; V gene: TRBV30; D gene: -; CDR3 DNA: TGTGCCTGGAGTGCCGGGACAACGAACACTGAAGCTTTCTTT; CDR3 protein: CAWSAGTTNTEAFF
clone size: -; J gene: TRBJ1-6; CDR3 length: 13; V gene: TRBV30; D gene: TRBD1; CDR3 DNA: TGTGCCTGGATGGGACAGGGACATTCACCCCTCCACTTT; CDR3 protein: CAWMGQGHSPLHF
clone size: -; J gene: TRBJ2-2; CDR3 length: 14; V gene: TRBV27; D gene: TRBD1; CDR3 DNA: TGTGCCAGTGTAGGGACAGTGAACACCGGGGAGCTGTTTTTT; CDR3 protein: CASVGTVNTGELFF
clone size: -; J gene: TRBJ1-4; CDR3 length: 12; V gene: TRBV30; D gene: -; CDR3 DNA: TGTGCTTCGGACCTTCGCCCAGAAAAACTGTTTTTT; CDR3 protein: CASDLRPEKLFF
clone size: -; J gene: TRBJ2-1; CDR3 length: 14; V gene: TRBV7-2; D gene: -; CDR3 DNA: TGTGCCAGCAGCGGCCGCGGGCCTCGGAATGAGCAGTTCTTC; CDR3 protein: CASSGRGPRNEQFF
clone size: few; J gene: TRBJ1-1; CDR3 length: 13; V gene: TRBV29-1; D gene: -; CDR3 DNA: TGCAGCGCAGGGACCCGCCAGGACACTGAAGCTTTCTTT; CDR3 protein: CSAGTRQDTEAFF
clone size: few; J gene: TRBJ2-3; CDR3 length: 15; V gene: TRBV2; D gene: -; CDR3 DNA: TGTGCCAGCACGCGTTGGACGGCTAGCACAGATACGCAGTATTTT; CDR3 protein: CASTRWTASTDTQYF
clone size: -; J gene: TRBJ2-1; CDR3 length: 15; V gene: TRBV5-1; D gene: TRBD1; CDR3 DNA: TGCGCCAGCACCCTGGACAGGGGTTCTGCGAGTGAGCAGTTCTTC; CDR3 protein: CASTLDRGSASEQFF
clone size: -; J gene: TRBJ2-7; CDR3 length: 15; V gene: TRBV11-2; D gene: -; CDR3 DNA: TGTGCCAGCAGCTCCACCTCGGGACACAGCTACGAGCAGTACTTC; CDR3 protein: CASSSTSGHSYEQYF
clone size: -; J gene: TRBJ2-1; CDR3 length: 16; V gene: TRBV15; D gene: -; CDR3 DNA: TGTGCCACCAGCGCGACGACAGGGCCGGGAGGAGATGAGCAGTTCTTC; CDR3 protein: CATSATTGPGGDEQFF
clone size: -; J gene: TRBJ2-5; CDR3 length: 11; V gene: TRBV9; D gene: -; CDR3 DNA: TGTGCCAGCAGCGTAGGAAAGACCCAGTACTTC; CDR3 protein: CASSVGKTQYF
clone size: -; J gene: TRBJ2-2; CDR3 length: 14; V gene: TRBV30; D gene: -; CDR3 DNA: TGTGCCTGGAGTGTCTCAGCGAACACCGGGGAGCTGTTTTTT; CDR3 protein: CAWSVSANTGELFF
clone size: -; J gene: TRBJ1-5; CDR3 length: 13; V gene: TRBV29-1; D gene: TRBD1; CDR3 DNA: TGCAGCGTTGGCAGGGGGCCCACTCAGCCCCAGCATTTT; CDR3 protein: CSVGRGPTQPQHF
clone size: few; J gene: TRBJ2-5; CDR3 length: 12; V gene: TRBV5-1; D gene: -; CDR3 DNA: TGCGCCAGCAGCATCGACCAAGAGACCCAGTACTTC; CDR3 protein: CASSIDQETQYF
clone size: -; J gene: TRBJ2-6; CDR3 length: 15; V gene: TRBV19; D gene: TRBD1; CDR3 DNA: TGTGCCAGTACCAACACAGGGGTCGGGGCCAACGTCCTGACTTTC; CDR3 protein: CASTNTGVGANVLTF
clone size: -; J gene: TRBJ2-1; CDR3 length: 17; V gene: TRBV4-2; D gene: TRBD2; CDR3 DNA: TGTGCCAGCAGCCAAGATCCCGGGTTAGCGGGTCACAATGAGCAGTTCTTC; CDR3 protein: CASSQDPGLAGHNEQFF
clone size: -; J gene: TRBJ2-7; CDR3 length: 13; V gene: TRBV7-2; D gene: TRBD2; CDR3 DNA: TGTGCCAGCAGCCTCTTAGCGGGGTACGAGCAGTACTTC; CDR3 protein: CASSLLAGYEQYF
clone size: -; J gene: TRBJ1-5; CDR3 length: 10; V gene: TRBV20-1; D gene: -; CDR3 DNA: TGCAGTGCGCGAGATCAGCCCCAGCATTTT; CDR3 protein: CSARDQPQHF
clone size: few; J gene: TRBJ2-5; CDR3 length: 11; V gene: TRBV29-1; D gene: TRBD1; CDR3 DNA: TGCAGCGTTGAAGGACAGGGGACCCAGTACTTC; CDR3 protein: CSVEGQGTQYF
clone size: -; J gene: TRBJ2-1; CDR3 length: 13; V gene: TRBV7-2; D gene: -; CDR3 DNA: TGTGCCAGCAGCTTAGCCTCATACAATGAGCAGTTCTTC; CDR3 protein: CASSLASYNEQFF
clone size: -; J gene: TRBJ2-7; CDR3 length: 11; V gene: TRBV2; D gene: -; CDR3 DNA: TGTGCCAGCAGTGATTATTACGAGCAGTACTTC; CDR3 protein: CASSDYYEQYF
clone size: -; J gene: TRBJ2-7; CDR3 length: 14; V gene: TRBV30; D gene: -; CDR3 DNA: TGTGCCTGGAGTGTAATTGGGGGAGCGGACGAGCAGTACTTC; CDR3 protein: CAWSVIGGADEQYF
clone size: -; J gene: TRBJ2-1; CDR3 length: 15; V gene: TRBV29-1; D gene: -; CDR3 DNA: TGCAGCGTCAGCCTAGGGTGGTATGGAGACAATGAGCAGTTCTTC; CDR3 protein: CSVSLGWYGDNEQFF
clone size: -; J gene: TRBJ1-1; CDR3 length: 14; V gene: TRBV5-1; D gene: -; CDR3 DNA: TGCGCCAGCAGCTTGGACAGTTCGAACACTGAAGCTTTCTTT; CDR3 protein: CASSLDSSNTEAFF
clone size: -; J gene: TRBJ2-1; CDR3 length: 14; V gene: TRBV9; D gene: -; CDR3 DNA: TGTGCCAGCGTGGCGGACAGCTCCTACAATGAGCAGTTCTTC; CDR3 protein: CASVADSSYNEQFF
clone size: once; J gene: TRBJ2-3; CDR3 length: 15; V gene: TRBV6-6; D gene: TRBD2; CDR3 DNA: TGTGCCAGCAGCCTTAGCGGGAGCCCGGCAGATACGCAGTATTTT; CDR3 protein: CASSLSGSPADTQYF
clone size: once; J gene: TRBJ2-2; CDR3 length: 16; V gene: TRBV14; D gene: -; CDR3 DNA: TGTGCCAGCAGCCAAGTAAGGCCATCGAACACCGGGGAGCTGTTTTTT; CDR3 protein: CASSQVRPSNTGELFF
clone size: few; J gene: TRBJ2-3; CDR3 length: 14; V gene: TRBV29-1; D gene: TRBD1; CDR3 DNA: TGCAGCGCGGAAGGGACAGGGCACACAGATACGCAGTATTTT; CDR3 protein: CSAEGTGHTDTQYF
clone size: -; J gene: TRBJ2-7; CDR3 length: 13; V gene: TRBV30; D gene: -; CDR3 DNA: TGTGCCTGGAGTCCCGGCGGCTCCTACGAGCAGTACTTC; CDR3 protein: CAWSPGGSYEQYF
clone size: -; J gene: TRBJ2-1; CDR3 length: 13; V gene: TRBV18; D gene: -; CDR3 DNA: TGTGCCAGCTCACCAAGGGGGGCCCATGAGCAGTTCTTC; CDR3 protein: CASSPRGAHEQFF
clone size: -; J gene: TRBJ1-5; CDR3 length: 11; V gene: TRBV28; D gene: -; CDR3 DNA: TGTGCCAGCGGTGGAAATCAGCCCCAGCATTTT; CDR3 protein: CASGGNQPQHF
clone size: -; J gene: TRBJ2-7; CDR3 length: 14; V gene: TRBV7-2; D gene: -; CDR3 DNA: TGTGCCAGCAGCCCCAGGGCGGGGGCGCGAGAGCAGTACTTC; CDR3 protein: CASSPRAGAREQYF
clone size: -; J gene: TRBJ2-3; CDR3 length: 14; V gene: TRBV9; D gene: -; CDR3 DNA: TGTGCCAGCAGCCGGGACTCCGTGGAGGCTACGCAGTATTTT; CDR3 protein: CASSRDSVEATQYF
clone size: -; J gene: TRBJ2-3; CDR3 length: 15; V gene: TRBV30; D gene: TRBD2; CDR3 DNA: TGTGCCTGGAGCGTGAGCGGGGTGAGCACAGATACGCAGTATTTT; CDR3 protein: CAWSVSGVSTDTQYF
clone size: -; J gene: TRBJ2-2; CDR3 length: 15; V gene: TRBV7-2; D gene: -; CDR3 DNA: TGTGCCAGCAGCTTAGGGACAGTGAACACCGGGGAGCTGTTTTTT; CDR3 protein: CASSLGTVNTGELFF
clone size: once; J gene: TRBJ1-2; CDR3 length: 12; V gene: TRBV29-1; D gene: -; CDR3 DNA: TGCAGCGTTGAAGGCACCCCGAATGGCTACACCTTC; CDR3 protein: CSVEGTPNGYTF
clone size: -; J gene: TRBJ2-3; CDR3 length: 14; V gene: TRBV29-1; D gene: TRBD1; CDR3 DNA: TGCAGCGTTGAAGAGGGACAGGCCCCAGATACGCAGTATTTT; CDR3 protein: CSVEEGQAPDTQYF
clone size: -; J gene: TRBJ2-7; CDR3 length: 15; V gene: TRBV7-2; D gene: TRBD2; CDR3 DNA: TGTGCCAGCAGCCCACTAGCGGGAGGGGTCCACGAGCAGTACTTC; CDR3 protein: CASSPLAGGVHEQYF
clone size: few; J gene: TRBJ2-4; CDR3 length: 15; V gene: TRBV25-1; D gene: TRBD2; CDR3 DNA: TGTGCCAGCAGTGAAGCCCGGACTAGCCCAAACATTCAGTACTTC; CDR3 protein: CASSEARTSPNIQYF
clone size: -; J gene: TRBJ2-5; CDR3 length: 16; V gene: TRBV6-6; D gene: TRBD2; CDR3 DNA: TGTGCCAGCAGTTACTCGGTACTAGCGGGAGACGAGACCCAGTACTTC; CDR3 protein: CASSYSVLAGDETQYF
clone size: -; J gene: TRBJ1-1; CDR3 length: 15; V gene: TRBV4-2; D gene: -; CDR3 DNA: TGTGCCAGCAGCCAAGGAGGAGGACTGAACACTGAAGCTTTCTTT; CDR3 protein: CASSQGGGLNTEAFF
clone size: -; J gene: TRBJ1-1; CDR3 length: 13; V gene: TRBV30; D gene: -; CDR3 DNA: TGTGCCTGGAGTGGGACCAGGAGCACTGAAGCTTTCTTT; CDR3 protein: CAWSGTRSTEAFF
clone size: -; J gene: TRBJ2-7; CDR3 length: 15; V gene: TRBV6-5; D gene: TRBD2; CDR3 DNA: TGTGCCAGCAGTCGCATCTCTAGCGGGGGTCTCGAGCAGTACTTC; CDR3 protein: CASSRISSGGLEQYF
clone size: -; J gene: TRBJ2-7; CDR3 length: 15; V gene: TRBV13; D gene: -; CDR3 DNA: TGTGCCAGCAGCTTAGGTCGGGGTAAAGCCTACGAGCAGTACTTC; CDR3 protein: CASSLGRGKAYEQYF